Listed here are 31 T cell receptor beta chains from one sample, sequenced in a study of beta chain features in type 1 diabetes. cDNA synthesis used the whole RNA isolate, giving expressed TCRB sequences. TCRdb's table, derived via immunoSEQ multiplex PCR, lists solely in-frame clones and lacks some. This sample carries about 150,000 clones, nearly 50% of them seen once, and the ten largest clones take roughly 0.42%. Input material: Tregs from blood. The receptors were sampled from a man younger than 30 in good health.

This clone was seen only a few times. The chain joins TRBV5-1 to TRBJ2-5; D is perhaps TRBD1 (6 bases). The CDR3 is made up of 16 amino acids. V was pared by 4 bases and J by 2 bases, with 18 bases between. CDR1 and CDR2 (germline): SGHRS, YFSETQ. Here the CDR3 DNA reads TGCGCCAGCAGCCGGCCGACAGGCTCCCCTCAAGAGACCCAGTACTTC. Amino acid sequence: CASSRPTGSPQETQYF.

This clone came up a few times. The rearrangement joins TRBV10-3 to TRBJ2-3; 10 bases agree with TRBD2. CDR1 is ENHRY, CDR2 SYGVKD, per germline. The CDR3 runs 14 residues. V dropped 8 bases and J dropped 5; count of bases not matched to a gene: 7. The CDR3 spells CAIGLAGDQDTQYF. The CDR3 region has the DNA TGTGCCATCGGGCTAGCGGGGGATCAAGATACGCAGTATTTT.

In its sample, this clone was seen a few times. The chain employs TRBV29-1 and TRBJ2-3; D might be TRBD2 (5 bases). With 6 bases removed from V and 3 bases from J, the gap between germline ends came to 7 bases. Germline values: CDR1 SQVTM, CDR2 ANQGSEA. This CDR3 is 11 amino acids long. In DNA, the CDR3 is TGCAGCGTCGGGGATACAGATACGCAGTATTTT. Translating it yields CSVGDTDTQYF.

The chain has TRBV7-9 and TRBJ2-3, with 7 bases fitting TRBD1. The V gene's germline CDR1 is SEHNR and CDR2 FQNEAQ (reference sequence). The CDR3 runs to 14 residues. The J segment lost 0 bases and the V segment lost 5 bases, leaving 2 bases of the junction unmatched. The CDR3 region is CASSPQGSTDTQYF. CDR3 bases: TGTGCCAGCAGCCCACAGGGGAGCACAGATACGCAGTATTTT.

The chain combines TRBV18 with TRBJ2-7, with 13 bases aligning to TRBD2. The CDR3 length is 16 residues. V was clipped by 4 bases and J by 2 bases; unmatched bases: 5. Germline V gives CDR1 KGHSH, CDR2 LQKENI. This chain's CDR3 is CASSLGLAGVTYEQYF. The DNA for the CDR3 is TGTGCCAGCTCACTAGGACTAGCGGGAGTAACCTACGAGCAGTACTTC.

The chain couples TRBV7-2 to TRBJ2-7; tentatively, D is TRBD1 (6 bases). The CDR3 runs to 13 residues. V was shortened by 4 bases and J by 6 bases, with 13 bases between the two germline ends. Germline CDR1 and CDR2: SGHTA and FQGNSA. The DNA for the CDR3 is TGTGCCAGCAGCTCCATTCAGGGGATCGAGCAGTACTTC. Encoded protein: CASSSIQGIEQYF.

The chain has TRBV28 and TRBJ2-1, with 11 bases fitting TRBD2. The V segment lost 8 bases and the J segment 2 bases; nucleotides outside the gene matches: 11. CDR1 and CDR2 (germline): MDHEN, SYDVKM. This CDR3 is built from 17 residues. The CDR3: CASRPTSGGLPYNEQFF. The CDR3 DNA is TGTGCCAGCCGCCCCACTAGCGGGGGCCTTCCCTACAATGAGCAGTTCTTC.

The gene calls are TRBV18 and TRBJ2-7; the match to TRBD1 covers 10 bases. CDR3 length equals 12 residues. Trimming at V came to 3 bases and at J to 11 bases, leaving 4 bases not matched to a gene. CDR1 is KGHSH, CDR2 LQKENI, per germline. CDR3 coding DNA: TGTGCCAGCTCACCCCGCGGGACAGGGGAGTACTTC. Protein: CASSPRGTGEYF.

In its sample, this clone was seen a few times. This chain links TRBV18 with TRBJ1-1, with 7 nucleotides matching TRBD1. The J segment lost 4 bases and the V segment lost 2 bases, leaving 7 bases of the junction unmatched. The CDR3 consists of 15 residues. Per the germline V gene, CDR1 is KGHSH and CDR2 is LQKENI. CDR3 protein: CASSPNRGGGTEAFF. Here the CDR3 DNA reads TGTGCCAGCTCACCAAACAGGGGTGGCGGCACTGAAGCTTTCTTT.

The chain couples TRBV14 to TRBJ2-5; TRBD1 agrees at 11 bases. Looked up from germline, CDR1 is SGHDN and CDR2 is FVKESK. The CDR3 is 19 amino acids. V lost 3 bases and J lost 4; bases outside the gene matches: 16. The CDR3 spells CASSHGTGGPSGKRETQYF. CDR3 DNA: TGTGCCAGCAGCCACGGGACAGGGGGTCCTAGCGGGAAGAGAGAGACCCAGTACTTC.

This clone was counted a few times. The chain carries TRBV28 and TRBJ2-5, with D hard to call. Germline values: CDR1 MDHEN, CDR2 SYDVKM. This CDR3 region has 14 residues. Trimming stripped 2 bases from V and 5 bases from J, with 12 bases between. CDR3 loop: CASSLGSLFETQYF. DNA of the CDR3: TGTGCCAGCAGTTTAGGCTCGCTGTTTGAGACCCAGTACTTC.

The rearrangement links TRBV5-6 to TRBJ2-2; D is undetermined. The CDR3 is 14 residues long. V was trimmed by 4 bases and J by 0 bases, leaving 7 bases between them. Germline V lookup: CDR1 SGHDT, CDR2 YYEEEE. The CDR3 sequence: CASSLSPNTGELFF. CDR3 coding DNA: TGTGCCAGCAGCCTAAGTCCGAACACCGGGGAGCTGTTTTTT.

The chain recombines TRBV10-3 with TRBJ2-7; 10 nucleotides agree with TRBD1. CDR3 length equals 13 residues. Germline CDR1 is ENHRY and CDR2 is SYGVKD. Trimming took 8 bases from V and 4 from J; bases not matched to a gene: 5. CDR3 bases: TGTGCCATCCATAGGGACAGGGGTTACGAGCAGTACTTC. Translation gives CAIHRDRGYEQYF.

A note on this clone: In the same sample, other DNA sequences code for this CDR3. The rearrangement links TRBV19 to TRBJ1-5, with TRBD1 matching 7 bases. CDR1 is LNHDA and CDR2 is SQIVND in the germline V gene (reference sequence). J was trimmed by 2 bases and V by 5 bases; bases with no gene match: 3. The CDR3 has 14 residues. The CDR3 is CASSSTGGNQPQHF. The CDR3 bases are TGTGCCAGTAGTTCCACAGGGGGCAATCAGCCCCAGCATTTT.

Regarding this clone: One junction end disagrees with the germline gene, perhaps due to a read error. The chain combines TRBV19 with TRBJ1-1; maybe TRBD1 (5 bases). This CDR3 contains 16 residues. Germline lookup yields CDR1 LNHDA and CDR2 SQIVND (reference sequence). Written as DNA, the CDR3 is TGTGCCAGTAGTATAATATCCGCGGGGCCCAACATTGAAGCTTTCTTT. It encodes CASSIISAGPNIEAFF.

The chain couples TRBV6-6 to TRBJ2-3; TRBD2 might be the D (5 bases). V shed 7 bases and J shed 2 bases, with 10 bases lying between them. This CDR3 region has 13 residues. Per germline, CDR1 MNHNY and CDR2 SVGAGI (reference sequence). The CDR3 loop reads CASNEGNTDTQYF. As DNA, the CDR3 is TGTGCCAGCAATGAGGGAAACACAGATACGCAGTATTTT.

The V call is TRBV4-3, the J call TRBJ2-7; 7 bases fit TRBD1. Germline loops: CDR1 LGHNA, CDR2 YSLEER. V was clipped by 1 base and J by 4 bases; unmatched bases: 13. CDR3 length equals 17 residues. The CDR3 nucleotides are TGCGCCAGCAGCCAAGCGGGAAACAGGGGAGTAGTTTACGAGCAGTACTTC. As protein: CASSQAGNRGVVYEQYF.

This clone was seen more than once but under ten times. The rearrangement uses TRBV5-1 and TRBJ2-1, with 10 positions matching TRBD2. V shed 0 bases and J 3 bases; nucleotides not matched to a gene: 0. Germline values: CDR1 SGHRS, CDR2 YFSETQ. There are 15 residues in the CDR3. In nucleotides, the CDR3 is TGCGCCAGCAGCTTGGGGACTAGCGGCTACAATGAGCAGTTCTTC. Translated: CASSLGTSGYNEQFF.

V is TRBV20-1 and J is TRBJ2-1; a weak D match, TRBD2 (5 bases). The CDR3 sequence is 9 residues long. V lost 3 bases and J 15 bases, leaving 9 bases between the germline ends. Germline V gene sequence: CDR1 DFQATT, CDR2 SNEGSKA (reference sequence). The chain's CDR3 is CSASLEGFF. The CDR3 nucleotides are TGCAGTGCTAGTCTTGAGGGGTTCTTC.

V and J are TRBV19 and TRBJ2-3; perhaps TRBD2 as D (6 bases). This CDR3 has 15 residues. The V end was cut by 4 bases, the J end by 0 bases, with 11 bases between. Looked up from germline, CDR1 is LNHDA and CDR2 is SQIVND (reference sequence). In DNA form, the CDR3 reads TGTGCCAGTAGTAACGGACTAACTAGCACAGATACGCAGTATTTT. It is translated as CASSNGLTSTDTQYF.

This clone was seen more than once but under ten times. DNA for the CDR3: TGTGCCAGCAGTTCCCAGGCCCAAAACACTGAAGCTTTCTTT. This gives the protein CASSSQAQNTEAFF. V is TRBV27 and J is TRBJ1-1; no reliable D call. Trimming took 4 bases from V and 2 from J, leaving 11 bases between them. Germline V gene sequence: CDR1 MNHEY, CDR2 SMNVEV (reference sequence). The CDR3 covers 14 residues.

In this sample, this clone turned up once. This rearrangement joins TRBV6-5 to TRBJ1-2; D call uncertain. Germline V CDR1 and CDR2: MNHEY, SVGAGI. The CDR3 totals 12 residues. Between the trimmed V and J ends, which lost 6 bases and 2 bases, there was a span of 7 bases. CDR3 protein: CASRRLNYGYTF. CDR3 sequence (DNA): TGTGCCAGCAGGCGGTTGAACTATGGCTACACCTTC.

This rearrangement joins TRBV4-3 to TRBJ2-1, with TRBD1 matching 11 bases. V lost 4 bases to trimming and J lost 9 bases; unmatched junction nucleotides: 8. CDR3 length: 15 residues. Germline V gene lookup returns CDR1 LGHNA and CDR2 YSLEER. The CDR3 region has the DNA TGCGCCAGCAGCCCCAGCCGGGACAGGGGGAGTGAGCAGTTCTTC. It specifies CASSPSRDRGSEQFF.

This clone showed up just a few times. CDR3 residues: CASKSGGNTGELFF. Written as DNA, the CDR3 is TGTGCCAGCAAGTCCGGGGGAAACACCGGGGAGCTGTTTTTT. The chain recombines TRBV7-9 with TRBJ2-2, with D perhaps TRBD2 (6 bases). The CDR3 loop spans 14 amino acids. CDR1 and CDR2 from the germline V gene are SEHNR and FQNEAQ (reference sequence). Deletions cut 7 bases from V and 2 bases from J, with 11 bases between. The whole variable domain, remainder taken from reference TRBV7-9 and TRBJ2-2, is DTGVSQNPRHKITKRGQNVTFRCDPISEHNRLYWYRQTLGQGPEFLTYFQNEAQLEKSRLLSDRFSAERPKGSFSTLEIQRTEQGDSAMYLCASKSGGNTGELFFGEGSRLTVL.

V usage is TRBV29-1 and J usage is TRBJ1-1; a weak D match, TRBD1 (5 bases). The CDR3 totals 13 residues. V lost 1 base, J lost 2 bases, and 8 bases lay in between. Germline lookup yields CDR1 SQVTM and CDR2 ANQGSEA. Here the CDR3 DNA reads TGCAGCGTTGAAGTGACAGAAAACACTGAAGCTTTCTTT. Translating gives CSVEVTENTEAFF. Together with reference TRBV29-1 and TRBJ1-1, the CDR3 gives the full variable domain: SAVISQKPSRDICQRGTSLTIQCQVDSQVTMMFWYRQQPGQSLTLIATANQGSEATYESGFVIDKFPISRPNLTFSTLTVSNMSPEDSSIYLCSVEVTENTEAFFGQGTRLTVV.

This clone was observed a few times. The chain couples TRBV19 to TRBJ1-2; D unclear. With 0 bases removed from V and 3 bases from J, the gap between germline ends came to 14 bases. Looked up from germline, CDR1 is LNHDA and CDR2 is SQIVND (reference sequence). The CDR3 runs 16 residues. The CDR3 spells CASSIDSGRPYYGYTF. CDR3 nucleotides: TGTGCCAGTAGTATAGATTCGGGGAGACCCTACTATGGCTACACCTTC.

DNA for the CDR3: TGTGCCAGCAGCCGTAGCGGCGCCTACGAGCAGTACTTC. It specifies CASSRSGAYEQYF. The chain is built from TRBV6-5 and TRBJ2-5, with a possible D match to TRBD2 (6 bases). The J call may be incorrect, as the DNA end agrees better with TRBJ2-7. CDR1 and CDR2 (germline): MNHEY, SVGAGI. The CDR3 is 13 residues long.

The chain recombines TRBV6-6 with TRBJ1-2; D gene ambiguous. V gave up 1 base and J gave up 5 bases, with 14 bases separating them. The germline V gene has CDR1 MNHNY and CDR2 SVGAGI (reference sequence). The CDR3 contains 15 residues. The CDR3 is CASSYLVGVGYGYTF. For the CDR3, the DNA is TGTGCCAGCAGTTACTTAGTCGGGGTCGGATATGGCTACACCTTC.

This clone was seen more than once but under ten times. The V call is TRBV29-1, the J call TRBJ2-1, with D possibly matching TRBD1 (6 bases). In germline, CDR1 is SQVTM, CDR2 ANQGSEA. V lost 4 bases, J lost 9 bases, and 16 bases lay in between. There are 13 residues in the CDR3. The CDR3 sequence is CSVVNPQGTEQFF. CDR3 DNA sequence: TGCAGCGTTGTAAACCCACAGGGTACTGAGCAGTTCTTC.

This clone came up a few times. The chain recombines TRBV6-1 with TRBJ1-2, with D perhaps TRBD1 (5 bases). The CDR3 sequence is 12 residues long. Germline V gene data show CDR1 as MNHNS and CDR2 as SASEGT. The V end lost 6 bases, the J end lost 9 bases, and 14 bases lay between the germline ends. CDR3 loop: CASRVSGGSYTF. As DNA, the CDR3 is TGTGCCAGCAGGGTCAGCGGGGGAAGCTACACCTTC.

The chain recombines TRBV11-1 with TRBJ2-5; 10 bases align to TRBD1. The CDR3 extends over 15 amino acids. The trim removed 5 bases at V and 2 bases at J, leaving 5 bases unmatched. Germline loops: CDR1 SGHAT, CDR2 FQDESV (reference sequence). The CDR3 nucleotides read TGTGCCAGCAGCCTCCTGGGACAGGGGCAAGAGACCCAGTACTTC. Translating gives CASSLLGQGQETQYF.